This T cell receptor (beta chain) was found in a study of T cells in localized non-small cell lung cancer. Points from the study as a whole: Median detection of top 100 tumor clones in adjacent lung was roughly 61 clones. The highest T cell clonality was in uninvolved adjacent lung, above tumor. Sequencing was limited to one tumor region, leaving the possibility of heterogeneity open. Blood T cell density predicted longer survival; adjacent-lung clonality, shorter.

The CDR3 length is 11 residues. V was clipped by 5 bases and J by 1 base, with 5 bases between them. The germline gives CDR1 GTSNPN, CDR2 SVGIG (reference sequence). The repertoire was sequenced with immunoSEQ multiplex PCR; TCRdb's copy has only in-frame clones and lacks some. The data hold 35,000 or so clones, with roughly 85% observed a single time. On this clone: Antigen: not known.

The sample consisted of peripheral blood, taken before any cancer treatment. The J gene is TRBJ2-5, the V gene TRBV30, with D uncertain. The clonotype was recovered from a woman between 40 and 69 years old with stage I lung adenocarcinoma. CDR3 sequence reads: CAWARQETQYF. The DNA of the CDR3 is TGTGCCTGGGCCCGCCAAGAGACCCAGTACTTC.